This T cell receptor beta chain was recovered during a study of T cells in Graves' hyperthyroidism and ophthalmopathy. General study points: Ophthalmopathy cases were set apart from stable hyperthyroidism by a 13 V-J model.

The length of the CDR3 is 13 residues. V lost 5 bases and J 1 base, leaving 7 bases between the germline ends. This clonotype showed up many times. The antigen remains unidentified. TCR beta CDR3 sequences were amplified from RNA transcripts. Carried out on the TCR CDR3, a first-round RT-PCR used the HTBI primer set. TCRdb redid the calling of the multiplex PCR reads with MiXCR, one entry per CDR3 protein. The data show around 250,000 distinct CDR3 sequences, 13% to 15% seen once. The blood sample predates any ophthalmopathy symptoms, coming from first hyperthyroidism diagnosis. This TCR was sampled from a woman aged 40-49 years with Graves' hyperthyroidism that later progressed to Graves' ophthalmopathy. Sequencing was done on a sample of blood. J is TRBJ2-3 and V is TRBV12-3 or TRBV12-4; D is unclear. DNA for the CDR3: TGTGCCAGCAGTCATCAAGGCACAGATACGCAGTATTTT. It encodes CASSHQGTDTQYF.